A single sample gave rise to the 5 T cell receptor beta chains below, sequenced in a study of T cell responses to AZD1222 COVID-19 vaccine. Clones were sequenced by immunoSEQ multiplex PCR, and TCRdb holds only the in-frame ones, with some missing. The sample consists of around 120,000 clones, 70% to 90% of them appearing once. The sequenced sample was peripheral blood, obtained 28 days after the second AZD1222 dose. The receptors originated from an adult who received the AZD1222 COVID-19 vaccine.

The chain employs TRBV5-5 and TRBJ1-2; the match to TRBD1 covers 9 bases. Germline CDR1 is SGHKS and CDR2 is YYEKEE (reference sequence). The CDR3 runs to 14 residues. J was trimmed by 8 bases and V by 5 bases; bases with no gene match: 10. The CDR3 nucleotides read TGTGCCAGCAGATTCGAAGGACAGGGGTTAGGCTACACCTTC. Translating it yields CASRFEGQGLGYTF.

CDR3: CASSLSSNQPQHF. As DNA, the CDR3 is TGTGCCAGCAGTTTATCGAGCAATCAGCCCCAGCATTTT. V and J are TRBV27 and TRBJ1-5; the D is unclear. The germline V gene has CDR1 MNHEY and CDR2 SMNVEV (reference sequence). With 0 bases removed from V and 1 base from J, the gap between germline ends came to 1 base. The CDR3 length is 13 residues.

This sequence joins TRBV5-8 and TRBJ1-5; TRBD1 aligns across 12 bases. Germline loops: CDR1 SGHTS, CDR2 YDEGEE. This CDR3 has 16 amino acids. With V trimmed by 5 bases and J by 7 bases, 10 bases remained unmatched. CDR3 sequence: CASSFGTGGFRQPQHF. The CDR3 coding sequence is TGTGCCAGCAGTTTCGGGACAGGGGGCTTTCGACAGCCCCAGCATTTT.

The rearrangement links TRBV6-2 or TRBV6-3 to TRBJ1-5; D not certain. V was pared by 2 bases and J by 5 bases, with 10 bases between. The CDR3 spans 14 residues. Germline-derived CDR1 and CDR2 are MNHEY and SVGEGT. The CDR3 spells CASSYGQPYQPQHF. The CDR3 DNA reads as TGTGCCAGCAGTTACGGGCAGCCTTATCAGCCCCAGCATTTT.

The chain uses TRBV7-2 and TRBJ2-1; TRBD2 matches at 9 bases. Germline V gene lookup returns CDR1 SGHTA and CDR2 FQGNSA. The CDR3 spans 14 residues. Trimming cost V 5 bases and J 4 bases; bases outside gene matches: 3. The CDR3 reads CASSPLAGYNEQFF. The DNA of the CDR3 is TGTGCCAGCAGCCCGCTAGCGGGGTACAATGAGCAGTTCTTC.